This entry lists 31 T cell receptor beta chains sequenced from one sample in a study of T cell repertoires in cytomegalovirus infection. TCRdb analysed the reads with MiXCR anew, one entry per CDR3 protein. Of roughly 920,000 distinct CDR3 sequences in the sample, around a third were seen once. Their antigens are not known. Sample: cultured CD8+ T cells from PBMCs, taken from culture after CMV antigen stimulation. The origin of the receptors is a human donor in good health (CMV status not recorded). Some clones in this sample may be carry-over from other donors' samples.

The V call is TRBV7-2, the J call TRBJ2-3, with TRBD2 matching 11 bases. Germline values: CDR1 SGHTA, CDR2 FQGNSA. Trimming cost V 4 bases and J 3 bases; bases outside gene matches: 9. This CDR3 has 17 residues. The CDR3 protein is CASSSAPLAGGTDTQYF. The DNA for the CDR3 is TGTGCCAGCAGCTCCGCCCCTCTAGCGGGGGGTACAGATACGCAGTATTTT.

In DNA, the CDR3 is TGTGCCAGCAGTTCTACCACGAGGGAGGAAAAACTGTTTTTT. Translated, it gives CASSSTTREEKLFF. This chain links TRBV6-5 with TRBJ1-4; D is uncertain. In germline, CDR1 is MNHEY, CDR2 SVGAGI. The CDR3 runs 14 residues. V lost 4 bases and J lost 8, with 14 bases in between.

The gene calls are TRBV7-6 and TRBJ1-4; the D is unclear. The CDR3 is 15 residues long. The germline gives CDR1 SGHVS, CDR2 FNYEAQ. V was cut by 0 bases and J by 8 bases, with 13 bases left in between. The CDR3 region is CASSLAGQVEEKLFF. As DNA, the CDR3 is TGTGCCAGCAGCTTAGCGGGCCAGGTGGAGGAAAAACTGTTTTTT.

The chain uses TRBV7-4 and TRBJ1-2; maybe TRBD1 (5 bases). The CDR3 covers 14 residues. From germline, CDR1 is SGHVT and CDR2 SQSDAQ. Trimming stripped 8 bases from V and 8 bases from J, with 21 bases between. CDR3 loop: CASLIEAGLQGYTF. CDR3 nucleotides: TGTGCCAGCCTGATAGAGGCGGGGCTACAGGGCTACACCTTC.

The CDR3 is CASSASGGAQNIQYF. As DNA, the CDR3 is TGTGCCAGCAGCGCCTCCGGGGGGGCCCAGAACATTCAGTACTTC. The chain recombines TRBV9 with TRBJ2-4; 8 bases are shared with TRBD2. This CDR3 has 15 residues. Per the germline V gene, CDR1 is SGDLS and CDR2 is YYNGEE. The trim removed 3 bases at V and 7 bases at J, leaving 9 bases unmatched.

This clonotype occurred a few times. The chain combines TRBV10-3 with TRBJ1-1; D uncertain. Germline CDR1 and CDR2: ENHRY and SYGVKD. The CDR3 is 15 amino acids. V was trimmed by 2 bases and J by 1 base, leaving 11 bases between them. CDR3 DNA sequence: TGTGCCATCAGTGAGGCGCGGGCGGCGAACACTGAAGCTTTCTTT. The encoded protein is CAISEARAANTEAFF.

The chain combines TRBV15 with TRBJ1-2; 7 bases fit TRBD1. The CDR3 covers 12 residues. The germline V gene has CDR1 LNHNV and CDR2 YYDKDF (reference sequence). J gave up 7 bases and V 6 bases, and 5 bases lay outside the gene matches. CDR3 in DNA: TGTGCCACCAGAACTAGGGGGCTTGGCTACACCTTC. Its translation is CATRTRGLGYTF.

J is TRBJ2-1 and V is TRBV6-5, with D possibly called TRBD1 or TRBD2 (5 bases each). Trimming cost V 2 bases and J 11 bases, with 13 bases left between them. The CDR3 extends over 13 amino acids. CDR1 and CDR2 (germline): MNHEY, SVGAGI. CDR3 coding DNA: TGTGCCAGCAGTTACACAGACAGCGGCAAGCAGTTCTTC. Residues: CASSYTDSGKQFF.

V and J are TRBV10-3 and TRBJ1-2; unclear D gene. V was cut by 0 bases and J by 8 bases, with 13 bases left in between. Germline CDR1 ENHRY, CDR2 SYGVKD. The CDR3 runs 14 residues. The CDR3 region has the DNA TGTGCCATCAGTGAGTCGAGGGAATCTAGGGGCTACACCTTC. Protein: CAISESRESRGYTF.

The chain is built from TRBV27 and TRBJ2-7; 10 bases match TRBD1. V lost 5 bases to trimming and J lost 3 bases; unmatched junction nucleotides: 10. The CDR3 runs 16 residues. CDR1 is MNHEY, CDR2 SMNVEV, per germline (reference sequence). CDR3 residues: CASSPRTGGHNYEQYF. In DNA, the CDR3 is TGTGCCAGCAGTCCAAGGACAGGGGGACACAACTACGAGCAGTACTTC.

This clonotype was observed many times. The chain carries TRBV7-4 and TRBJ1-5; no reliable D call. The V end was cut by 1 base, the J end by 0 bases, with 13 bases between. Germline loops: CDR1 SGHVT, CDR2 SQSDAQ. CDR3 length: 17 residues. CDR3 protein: CASSLEFGEDSNQPQHF. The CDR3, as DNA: TGTGCCAGCAGCTTAGAATTCGGCGAGGATAGCAATCAGCCCCAGCATTTT.

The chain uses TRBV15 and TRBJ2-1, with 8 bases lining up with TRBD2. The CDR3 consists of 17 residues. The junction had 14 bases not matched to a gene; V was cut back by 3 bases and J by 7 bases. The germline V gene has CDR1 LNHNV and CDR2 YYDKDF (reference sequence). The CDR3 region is CATSSPERGPPMNEQFF. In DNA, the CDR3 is TGTGCCACCAGCAGTCCCGAGCGGGGGCCCCCGATGAATGAGCAGTTCTTC.

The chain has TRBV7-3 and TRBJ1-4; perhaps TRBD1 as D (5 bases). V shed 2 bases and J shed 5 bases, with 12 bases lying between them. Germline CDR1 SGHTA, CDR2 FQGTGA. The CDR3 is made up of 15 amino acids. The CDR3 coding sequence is TGTGCCAGCAGCTTAGAAGGGGACGGGAATGAAAAACTGTTTTTT. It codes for CASSLEGDGNEKLFF.

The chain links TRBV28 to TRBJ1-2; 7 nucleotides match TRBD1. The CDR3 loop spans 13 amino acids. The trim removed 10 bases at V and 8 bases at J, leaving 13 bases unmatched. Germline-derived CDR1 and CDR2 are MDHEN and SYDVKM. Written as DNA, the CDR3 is TGTGCCACAAAACGGACAGGCTTGAGCGGCTACACCTTC. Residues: CATKRTGLSGYTF.

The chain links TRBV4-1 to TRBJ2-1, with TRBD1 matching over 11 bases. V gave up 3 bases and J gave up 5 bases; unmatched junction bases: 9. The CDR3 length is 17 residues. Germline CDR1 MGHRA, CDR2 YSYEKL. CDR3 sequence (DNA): TGCGCCAGCAGCCAGCTGCCGGACAGGGGGCTTAACAATGAGCAGTTCTTC. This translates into CASSQLPDRGLNNEQFF.

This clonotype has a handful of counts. CDR3 residues: CASSQVTGDFGNEQFF. CDR3 nucleotide sequence: TGCGCCAGCAGCCAAGTAACAGGGGATTTCGGCAATGAGCAGTTCTTC. The gene calls are TRBV4-3 and TRBJ2-1; TRBD1 matches at 7 bases. V was pared by 1 base and J by 6 bases, with 9 bases of the junction left unmatched. The CDR3 is 16 amino acids. Looked up from germline, CDR1 is LGHNA and CDR2 is YSLEER.

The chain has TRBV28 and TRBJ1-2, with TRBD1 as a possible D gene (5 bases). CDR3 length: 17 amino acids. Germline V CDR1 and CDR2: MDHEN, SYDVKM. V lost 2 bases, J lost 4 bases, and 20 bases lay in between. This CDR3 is CASSLRGDIPASYGYTF. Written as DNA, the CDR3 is TGTGCCAGCAGTTTAAGGGGCGACATACCCGCTAGCTATGGCTACACCTTC.

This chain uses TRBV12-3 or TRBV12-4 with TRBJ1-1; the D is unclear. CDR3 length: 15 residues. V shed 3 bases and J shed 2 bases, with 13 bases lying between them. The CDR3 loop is CASSFGPAGNTEAFF. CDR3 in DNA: TGTGCCAGCAGTTTCGGCCCGGCGGGTAACACTGAAGCTTTCTTT.

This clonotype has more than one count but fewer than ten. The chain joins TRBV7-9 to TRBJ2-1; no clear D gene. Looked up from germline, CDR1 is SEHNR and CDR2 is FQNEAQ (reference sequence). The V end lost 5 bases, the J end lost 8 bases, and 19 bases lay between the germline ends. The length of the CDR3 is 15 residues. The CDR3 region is CASSPPNRPSDEQFF. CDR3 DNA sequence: TGTGCCAGCAGCCCGCCAAACCGACCCTCGGATGAGCAGTTCTTC.

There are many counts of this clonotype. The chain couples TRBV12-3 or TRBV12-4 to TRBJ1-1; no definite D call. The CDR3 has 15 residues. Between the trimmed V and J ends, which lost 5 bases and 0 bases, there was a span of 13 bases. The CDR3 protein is CASSVDPRLNTEAFF. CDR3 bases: TGTGCCAGCAGTGTGGACCCCCGATTGAACACTGAAGCTTTCTTT.

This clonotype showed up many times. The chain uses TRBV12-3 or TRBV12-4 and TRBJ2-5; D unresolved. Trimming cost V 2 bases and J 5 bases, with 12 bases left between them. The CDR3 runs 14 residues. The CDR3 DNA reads TGTGCCAGCAGTTTACTCGGCGGAGCGGAGACCCAGTACTTC. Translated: CASSLLGGAETQYF.

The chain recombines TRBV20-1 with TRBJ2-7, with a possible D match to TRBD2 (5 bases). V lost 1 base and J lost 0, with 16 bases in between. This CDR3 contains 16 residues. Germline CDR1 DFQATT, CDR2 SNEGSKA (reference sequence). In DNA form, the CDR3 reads TGCAGTGCTAGAGTCGGAGGCCAGCAAAACTCCTACGAGCAGTACTTC. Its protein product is CSARVGGQQNSYEQYF.

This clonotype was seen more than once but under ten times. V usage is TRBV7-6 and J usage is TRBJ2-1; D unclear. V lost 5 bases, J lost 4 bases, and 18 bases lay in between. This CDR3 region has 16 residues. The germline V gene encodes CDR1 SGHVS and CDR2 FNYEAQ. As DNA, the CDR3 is TGTGCCAGCAGCACTTCACCCCCGGACCCGTACAATGAGCAGTTCTTC. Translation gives CASSTSPPDPYNEQFF.

The CDR3 coding sequence is TGCGCCAGCAGCCAAAAGGACTGGGAAGAGACCCAGTACTTC. It translates to CASSQKDWEETQYF. The rearrangement uses TRBV4-1 and TRBJ2-5; D possibly corresponds to TRBD2 (5 bases). CDR3 length equals 14 residues. The V end lost 2 bases, the J end lost 3 bases, and 10 bases lay between the germline ends. Germline values: CDR1 MGHRA, CDR2 YSYEKL.

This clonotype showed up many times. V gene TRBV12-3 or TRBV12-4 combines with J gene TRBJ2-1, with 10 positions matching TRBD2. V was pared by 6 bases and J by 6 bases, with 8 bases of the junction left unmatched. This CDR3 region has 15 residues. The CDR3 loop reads CASRFSGGAINEQFF. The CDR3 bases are TGTGCCAGCAGGTTCAGCGGGGGGGCCATCAATGAGCAGTTCTTC.

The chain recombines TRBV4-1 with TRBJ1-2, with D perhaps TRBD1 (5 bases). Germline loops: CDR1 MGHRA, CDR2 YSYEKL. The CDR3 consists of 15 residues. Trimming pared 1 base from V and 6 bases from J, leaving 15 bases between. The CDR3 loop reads CASSQGGREFDGYTF. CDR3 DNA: TGCGCCAGCAGCCAAGGGGGCAGGGAATTTGATGGCTACACCTTC.

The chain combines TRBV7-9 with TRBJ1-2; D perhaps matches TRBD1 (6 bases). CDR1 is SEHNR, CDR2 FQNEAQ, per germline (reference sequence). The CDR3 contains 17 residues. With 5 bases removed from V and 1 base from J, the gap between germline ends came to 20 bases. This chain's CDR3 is CASSPGIQGLLNYGYTF. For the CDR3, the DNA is TGTGCCAGCAGCCCCGGGATTCAGGGGCTTCTTAACTATGGCTACACCTTC.

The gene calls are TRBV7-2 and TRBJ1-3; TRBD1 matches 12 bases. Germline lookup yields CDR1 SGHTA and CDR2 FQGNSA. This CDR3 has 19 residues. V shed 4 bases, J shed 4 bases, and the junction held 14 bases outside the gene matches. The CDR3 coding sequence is TGTGCCAGCAGCTGTAGACAGGAACGGGGACAGGGGGCGGGAAACACCATATATTTT. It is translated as CASSCRQERGQGAGNTIYF.

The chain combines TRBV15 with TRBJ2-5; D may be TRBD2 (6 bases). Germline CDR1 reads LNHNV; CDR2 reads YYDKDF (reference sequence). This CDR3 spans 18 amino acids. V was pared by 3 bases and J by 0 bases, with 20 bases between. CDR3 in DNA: TGTGCCACCAGCAGCCATCGGAGAGCGGGCTGGGACCAAGAGACCCAGTACTTC. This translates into CATSSHRRAGWDQETQYF.

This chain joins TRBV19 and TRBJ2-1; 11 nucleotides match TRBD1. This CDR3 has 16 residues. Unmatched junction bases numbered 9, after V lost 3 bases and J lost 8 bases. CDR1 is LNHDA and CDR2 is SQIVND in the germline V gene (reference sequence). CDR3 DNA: TGTGCCAGTAGTATTTCCGGGACAGGGGGAAGGGATGAGCAGTTCTTC. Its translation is CASSISGTGGRDEQFF.

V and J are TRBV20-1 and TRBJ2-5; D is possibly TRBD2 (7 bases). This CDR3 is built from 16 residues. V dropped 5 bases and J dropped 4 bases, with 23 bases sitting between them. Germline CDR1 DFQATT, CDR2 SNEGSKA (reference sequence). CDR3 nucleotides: TGCAGTGCTCCCACCGACGGGGGGCGGGGCGTAGAGACCCAGTACTTC. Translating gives CSAPTDGGRGVETQYF.